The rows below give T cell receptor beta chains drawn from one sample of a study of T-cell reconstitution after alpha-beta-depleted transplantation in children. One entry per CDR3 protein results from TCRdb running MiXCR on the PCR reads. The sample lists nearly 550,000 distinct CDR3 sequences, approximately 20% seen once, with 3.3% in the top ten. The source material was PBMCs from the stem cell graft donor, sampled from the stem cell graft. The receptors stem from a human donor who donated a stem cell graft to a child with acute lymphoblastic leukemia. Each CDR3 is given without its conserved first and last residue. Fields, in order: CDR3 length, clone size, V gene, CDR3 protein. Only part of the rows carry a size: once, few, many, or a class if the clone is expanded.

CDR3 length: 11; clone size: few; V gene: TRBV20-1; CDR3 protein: SAAPGSTDTQY
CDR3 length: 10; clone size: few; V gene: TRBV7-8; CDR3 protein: ASSLVASEQY
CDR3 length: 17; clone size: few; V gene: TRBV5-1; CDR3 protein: ASSLGTSGRPRSYNEQF
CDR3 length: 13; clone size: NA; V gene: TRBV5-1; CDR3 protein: ASSLGEGAKNIQY
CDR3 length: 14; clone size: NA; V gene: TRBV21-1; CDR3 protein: ASSKNDRGPQQPQH
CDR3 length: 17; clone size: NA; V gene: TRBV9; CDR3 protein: ASSPGGISGISSTDTQY
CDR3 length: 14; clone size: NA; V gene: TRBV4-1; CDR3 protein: ASSQANGVGPGELF
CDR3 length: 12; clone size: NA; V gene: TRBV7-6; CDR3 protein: ASSLVAGGYGYT
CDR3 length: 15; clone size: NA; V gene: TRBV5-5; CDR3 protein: ASSPTLGSFMNTEAF
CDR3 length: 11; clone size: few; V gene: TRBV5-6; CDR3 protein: AWTGGPTHEQY